Described below is a single T cell receptor (beta chain) sequence and its context. Antigen unknown. The PCR contained 60 Vbeta and 13 Jbeta primers. Sequencing used immunoSEQ multiplex PCR; TCRdb keeps in-frame clones, though not all of them. The sample carries 150,000 or so clones, 65% to 75% recorded once. This entry comes from a study of cytomegalovirus exposure and HLA in healthy donors. V was pared by 4 bases and J by 4 bases, with 0 bases of the junction left unmatched. Germline CDR1 is LNHDA and CDR2 is SQIVND (reference sequence). This CDR3 has 13 amino acids. Study observations and caveats: Sequences of the TCR beta chain were said to predict the HLA-A and HLA-B alleles of most subjects accurately. TCR beta V segments were, for the most part, productive about 87% or about 30% of the time in an earlier analysis.

The material sequenced was PBMCs. This rearrangement joins TRBV19 to TRBJ2-1; 8 bases agree with TRBD1. The sequence came from a man aged 25 to 40 in good health and CMV-seronegative. The CDR3 loop reads CASSRDRYNEQFF. The CDR3 nucleotides read TGTGCCAGTAGTAGGGACAGGTACAATGAGCAGTTCTTC.